These 9 T cell receptor beta chains were sequenced from one sample in a study of regulatory T cells in long-lasting Graves disease. Time point meaning: newly diagnosed GD, antithyroid drugs for less than 3 months. PBMC RNA was the source of the TCR library. Construction of the TCR beta libraries employed iRepertoire HTBI primers in conjunction with Arm-PCR of CDR3 regions. TCRdb redid the calling of the multiplex PCR reads with MiXCR, one entry per CDR3 protein. The sample lists around 500,000 distinct CDR3 sequences, roughly 13% occurring once. In addition, the sample was reused for a study of T cells in Graves' hyperthyroidism and ophthalmopathy.

The specimen comprised peripheral blood mononuclear cells (PBMCs), sampled at new diagnosis, from a patient treated with antithyroid drugs. These receptor sequences come from a man aged 30 to 45 with Graves disease.

This clonotype appeared many times. The chain recombines TRBV2 with TRBJ1-1, with D possibly matching TRBD1 (6 bases). From germline, CDR1 is SNHLY and CDR2 FYNNEI. V was clipped by 7 bases and J by 10 bases, with 16 bases between them. CDR3 size: 12 residues. CDR3: CASTGEGEVAFF. CDR3 coding DNA: TGTGCCAGCACGGGCGAGGGGGAGGTAGCTTTCTTT.

The chain employs TRBV25-1 and TRBJ2-3; a possible D gene is TRBD1 (5 bases). The length of the CDR3 is 16 residues. The ends were cut back, 4 bases at V and 5 bases at J, with 19 bases in the middle. The germline V gene encodes CDR1 MGHDK and CDR2 SYGVNS. This CDR3 reads CASSGTSGLPGDTQYF. The CDR3 DNA reads TGTGCCAGCAGTGGGACATCGGGCCTCCCGGGAGATACGCAGTATTTT.

There are many counts of this clonotype. The gene calls are TRBV10-2 and TRBJ2-5; D gene unclear. V lost 7 bases and J 5 bases, leaving 17 bases between the germline ends. This CDR3 has 14 amino acids. Germline V lookup: CDR1 WSHSY, CDR2 SAAADI. DNA for the CDR3: TGCGCCAGCACCCATACCCTAATGAGGGAGACCCAGTACTTC. Protein product: CASTHTLMRETQYF.

There are a few counts of this clonotype. This chain connects TRBV6-1 to TRBJ2-7; 8 nucleotides match TRBD1. Trimming at V came to 6 bases and at J to 7 bases, leaving 11 bases not matched to a gene. CDR3 length: 14 residues. Germline CDR1 MNHNS, CDR2 SASEGT. The CDR3 region has the DNA TGTGCCAGCAGCGGCCTAGGACAGGGTGGAGAGCAGTACTTC. As protein: CASSGLGQGGEQYF.

This clonotype was observed a few times. The chain is built from TRBV7-9 and TRBJ1-4; 8 nucleotides line up with TRBD1. Germline V gene sequence: CDR1 SEHNR, CDR2 FQNEAQ (reference sequence). With 7 bases clipped from V and 7 bases from J, the junction kept 8 bases outside the gene matches. The CDR3 is made up of 14 amino acids. The CDR3 reads CASNRGQGTEKLFF. The CDR3 DNA sequence: TGTGCCAGCAACCGAGGACAGGGTACTGAAAAACTGTTTTTT.

The table lists this clonotype with many counts. The chain combines TRBV11-2 with TRBJ1-2; 7 nucleotides match TRBD1. Germline trimming cut 0 bases from V and 4 bases from J; bases unmatched to any gene: 2. The CDR3 runs to 14 residues. The V gene's germline CDR1 is SGHAT and CDR2 FQNNGV. The CDR3 DNA reads as TGTGCCAGCAGCTTAGAAGGGGACAGCTATGGCTACACCTTC. It is translated as CASSLEGDSYGYTF.

This clonotype was seen at least ten times. This chain joins TRBV6-4 and TRBJ1-2; no reliable D call. Germline CDR1 reads MRHNA; CDR2 reads SNTAGT. V lost 3 bases to trimming and J lost 8 bases, with 10 bases between them. This CDR3 is 12 amino acids long. The CDR3 loop reads CASSEGNGGYTF. Here the CDR3 DNA reads TGTGCCAGCAGTGAAGGGAACGGCGGCTACACCTTC.

At least ten counts were recorded for this clonotype. This rearrangement joins TRBV20-1 to TRBJ2-7; TRBD1 matches 7 bases. Germline V gene sequence: CDR1 DFQATT, CDR2 SNEGSKA (reference sequence). V shed 4 bases, J shed 3 bases, and the junction held 6 bases outside the gene matches. The CDR3 consists of 13 residues. CDR3 protein: CSANRDSDYEQYF. The DNA of the CDR3 is TGCAGTGCTAACCGGGACAGCGACTACGAGCAGTACTTC.

This chain uses TRBV20-1 with TRBJ2-2; D gene uncertain. The V and J ends lost 1 base and 2 bases respectively, with 8 bases between them. CDR1 is DFQATT, CDR2 SNEGSKA, per germline (reference sequence). The CDR3 extends over 14 amino acids. The CDR3 spells CSARGFVNTGELFF. The CDR3 DNA sequence: TGCAGTGCTAGAGGATTTGTTAACACCGGGGAGCTGTTTTTT.